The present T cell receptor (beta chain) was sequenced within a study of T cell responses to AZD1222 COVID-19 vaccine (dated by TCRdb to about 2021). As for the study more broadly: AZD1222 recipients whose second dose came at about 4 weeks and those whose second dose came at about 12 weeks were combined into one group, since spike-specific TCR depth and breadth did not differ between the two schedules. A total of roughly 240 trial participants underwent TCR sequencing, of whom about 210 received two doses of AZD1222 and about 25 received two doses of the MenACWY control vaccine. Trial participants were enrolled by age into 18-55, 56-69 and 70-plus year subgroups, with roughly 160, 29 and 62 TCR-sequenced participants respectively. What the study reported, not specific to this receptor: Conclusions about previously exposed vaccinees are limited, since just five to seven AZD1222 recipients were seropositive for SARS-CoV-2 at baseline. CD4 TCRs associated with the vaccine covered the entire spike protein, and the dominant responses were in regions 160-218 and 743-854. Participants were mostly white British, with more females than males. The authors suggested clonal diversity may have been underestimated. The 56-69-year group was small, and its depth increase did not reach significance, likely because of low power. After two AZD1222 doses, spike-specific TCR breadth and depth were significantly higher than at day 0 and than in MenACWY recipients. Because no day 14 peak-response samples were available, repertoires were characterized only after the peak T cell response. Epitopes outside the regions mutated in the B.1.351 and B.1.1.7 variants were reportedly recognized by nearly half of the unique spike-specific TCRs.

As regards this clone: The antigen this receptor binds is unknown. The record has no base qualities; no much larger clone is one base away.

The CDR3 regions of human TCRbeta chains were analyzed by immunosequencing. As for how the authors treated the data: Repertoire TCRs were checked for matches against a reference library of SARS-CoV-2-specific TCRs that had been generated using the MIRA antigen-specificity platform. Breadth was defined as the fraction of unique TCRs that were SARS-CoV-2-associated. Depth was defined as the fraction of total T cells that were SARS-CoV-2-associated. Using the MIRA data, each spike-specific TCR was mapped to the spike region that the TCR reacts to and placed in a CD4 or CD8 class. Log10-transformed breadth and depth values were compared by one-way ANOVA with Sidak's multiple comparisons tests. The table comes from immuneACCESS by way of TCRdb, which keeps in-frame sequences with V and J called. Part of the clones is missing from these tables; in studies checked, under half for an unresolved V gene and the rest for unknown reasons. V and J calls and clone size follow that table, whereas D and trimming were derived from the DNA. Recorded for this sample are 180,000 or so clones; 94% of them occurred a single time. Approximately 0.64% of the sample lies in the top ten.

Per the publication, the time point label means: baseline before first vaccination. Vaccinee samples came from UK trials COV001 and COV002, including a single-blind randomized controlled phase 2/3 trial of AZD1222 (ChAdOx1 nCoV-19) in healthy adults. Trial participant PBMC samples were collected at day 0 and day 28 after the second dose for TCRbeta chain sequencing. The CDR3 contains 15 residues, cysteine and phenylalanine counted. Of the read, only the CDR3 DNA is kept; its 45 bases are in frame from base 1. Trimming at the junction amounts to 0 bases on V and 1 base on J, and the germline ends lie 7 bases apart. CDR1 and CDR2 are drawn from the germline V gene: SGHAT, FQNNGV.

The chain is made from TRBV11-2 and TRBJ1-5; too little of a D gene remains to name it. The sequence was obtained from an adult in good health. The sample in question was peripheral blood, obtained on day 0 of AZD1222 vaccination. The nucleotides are TGTGCCAGCAGCTTAGAGGGTTGGAGCAATCAGCCCCAGCATTTT. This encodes CASSLEGWSNQPQHF.